The following is a TCR beta chain sequence with its context. A single base is all that separates this from a far larger clone, so a read error is likely. The sample comes from a study of low-dose radiotherapy and immunotherapy resistance in tumors. Study as a whole: Starting cycle 1 day 1, oral aspirin 300 mg was given daily for four cycles. Priming of first-strand cDNA relied on TRAV- and TRBV-specific primers (covering alpha and beta chains).

Time point given: before trial treatment. The therapy administered to donors comprised nivolumab, ipilimumab, aspirin, low-dose cyclophosphamide and low-dose radiotherapy. The patients who were eligible all carried advanced solid tumors that lacked tumor-infiltrating lymphocytes, meaning the tumors were TIL-negative. The authors amplified TCRs for 20 PCR cycles with a constant-region primer and a V-primer adapter. MiXCR, applied by TCRdb to the reads, yields one record per CDR3 protein. The sample shows fewer than 60,000 distinct CDR3 sequences, 12% of them seen only once. The CDR3 sequence is 14 residues long.

The TCR originated in a female donor with ovarian cancer. V usage is TRBV12-3 or TRBV12-4 and J usage is TRBJ1-1, with a tentative D call TRBD1 (6 bases). The sample here was PBMCs, taken before treatment. CDR3 DNA: TGTGCCGGCAGCCGATTGGGGGCTGGGACTGAAGCTTTCTTT. Translating gives CAGSRLGAGTEAFF.